A selection of T cell receptor beta chains follows, all from one sample in a study of cytomegalovirus exposure and HLA in healthy donors. Using immunoSEQ multiplex PCR, the repertoire was profiled, and TCRdb retains in-frame clones only, with some absent. This table has about 160,000 clones, 84% appearing once. Sequenced: PBMCs. Receptors were obtained from a man younger than 40 in good health and CMV-seropositive. CDR3s include the opening cysteine and the closing phenylalanine or tryptophan. D genes are given only for firm matches. Only part of the rows carry a size: once, few, many, or a class if the clone is expanded.

.	TRBV18	TRBJ2-2	.	CASSPLQGTTGELFF	TGTGCCAGCTCACCACTTCAGGGGACCACCGGGGAGCTGTTTTTT
once	TRBV28	TRBJ2-7	TRBD2	CASSFSLAGLSYEQYF	TGTGCCAGCAGTTTCTCACTAGCGGGACTTTCCTACGAGCAGTACTTC
few	TRBV29-1	TRBJ1-2	.	CSVGRGIDYGYTF	TGCAGCGTTGGCCGGGGAATCGACTATGGCTACACCTTC
.	TRBV5-1	TRBJ2-7	.	CASSLGFGLNEQYF	TGCGCCAGCAGCTTGGGTTTTGGGCTTAACGAGCAGTACTTC
.	TRBV7-8	TRBJ1-2	TRBD1	CASSPRGQATRGYTF	TGTGCCAGCAGCCCCAGGGGACAGGCAACGAGGGGCTACACCTTC
.	TRBV6-5	TRBJ2-5	.	CAAGGLIQETQYF	TGTGCCGCTGGGGGCCTGATTCAAGAGACCCAGTACTTC
.	TRBV4-1	TRBJ2-5	TRBD2	CASREAGVETQYF	TGCGCCAGCAGGGAAGCGGGAGTGGAGACCCAGTACTTC
.	TRBV13	TRBJ1-1	.	CASSIDRNTEAFF	TGTGCCAGCAGCATTGACAGGAACACTGAAGCTTTCTTT
once	TRBV5-1	TRBJ2-5	TRBD2	CASSLLAGEGDQYF	TGCGCCAGCAGCTTGCTAGCGGGAGAGGGAGACCAGTACTTC
.	TRBV4-3	TRBJ1-4	TRBD1	CASSRGQGEKLFF	TGCGCCAGCAGCCGTGGACAGGGAGAAAAACTGTTTTTT
.	TRBV7-3	TRBJ1-1	TRBD1	CASSPGTGGDTEAFF	TGTGCCAGCAGCCCCGGTACAGGGGGAGACACTGAAGCTTTCTTT
.	TRBV4-2	TRBJ1-5	.	CASSPRGGSHQPQHF	TGTGCCAGCAGCCCTCGGGGTGGCAGCCATCAGCCCCAGCATTTT
.	TRBV5-4	TRBJ2-1	TRBD1	CASSLGQGSEQFF	TGTGCCAGCAGCTTGGGACAGGGGTCTGAGCAGTTCTTC
.	TRBV10-3	TRBJ1-5	TRBD1	CATAAQTGGNNQPQHF	TGTGCCACCGCAGCCCAGACAGGGGGCAACAATCAGCCCCAGCATTTT
.	TRBV7-2	TRBJ1-1	TRBD1	CASSLAGQGVVDTEAFF	TGTGCCAGCAGCTTAGCGGGACAGGGGGTAGTGGACACTGAAGCTTTCTTT
.	TRBV11-2	TRBJ2-1	TRBD2	CASRRLAGGGIEQFF	TGTGCCAGCAGGCGACTAGCGGGAGGGGGGATTGAGCAGTTCTTC
.	TRBV18	TRBJ2-7	.	CASSPPSGMSYEQYF	TGTGCCAGCTCACCCCCGTCGGGAATGTCCTACGAGCAGTACTTC
.	TRBV5-4	TRBJ2-7	.	CASSSGGATGEQYF	TGTGCCAGCAGCTCCGGAGGCGCGACGGGCGAGCAGTACTTC
.	TRBV15	TRBJ2-2	TRBD2	CATSTGPGTSGTGELFF	TGTGCCACCAGCACCGGACCCGGGACTAGCGGGACCGGGGAGCTGTTTTTT
.	TRBV11-2	TRBJ2-7	TRBD2	CASSLGLAGAYEQYF	TGTGCCAGCAGCTTAGGGCTAGCGGGAGCCTACGAGCAGTACTTC
.	TRBV7-9	TRBJ2-7	TRBD1	CASSSGTGGYEQYF	TGTGCCAGCAGCTCCGGGACAGGGGGCTACGAGCAGTACTTC
.	TRBV18	TRBJ2-7	.	CASSPVKGLGEQYF	TGTGCCAGCTCACCAGTTAAAGGACTGGGGGAGCAGTACTTC
.	TRBV29-1	TRBJ2-4	.	CSSRTDKNIQYF	TGCAGCTCTAGGACAGACAAAAACATTCAGTACTTC
.	TRBV6-5	TRBJ2-6	.	CASSYLASPGANVLTF	TGTGCCAGCAGTTACTTGGCCTCCCCTGGGGCCAACGTCCTGACTTTC
.	TRBV5-1	TRBJ2-5	.	CASSLNQGGETQYF	TGCGCCAGCAGCTTAAATCAGGGGGGAGAGACCCAGTACTTC
.	TRBV7-6	TRBJ2-7	.	CASSFTRGPHYEQYF	TGTGCCAGCAGCTTTACCAGGGGACCTCACTACGAGCAGTACTTC
few	TRBV19	TRBJ1-1	.	CASTQFTGNTEAFF	TGTGCCAGTACCCAGTTCACAGGGAACACTGAAGCTTTCTTT
.	TRBV14	TRBJ2-1	.	CASSRAQGYNEQFF	TGTGCCAGCAGCCGGGCCCAGGGGTACAATGAGCAGTTCTTC
.	TRBV7-2	TRBJ2-5	.	CASSSPGIKETQYF	TGTGCCAGCAGCTCACCGGGAATCAAGGAGACCCAGTACTTC
.	TRBV21-1	TRBJ2-3	.	CASSALLGQTTTDTQYF	TGTGCCAGCAGCGCCCTACTGGGACAGACAACAACAGATACGCAGTATTTT
few	TRBV2	TRBJ1-1	TRBD1	CASSVLGQVATEAFF	TGTGCCAGCAGTGTGTTGGGACAGGTTGCCACTGAAGCTTTCTTT
few	TRBV2	TRBJ1-5	.	CASSELTANQPQHF	TGTGCCAGCAGTGAATTGACAGCTAATCAGCCCCAGCATTTT
.	TRBV7-3	TRBJ2-1	.	CASSSGAGSSEQFF	TGTGCCAGCAGCTCAGGCGCGGGGAGCAGTGAGCAGTTCTTC
.	TRBV27	TRBJ2-6	.	CASSFLSSGANVLTF	TGTGCCAGCAGTTTTCTGAGCTCTGGGGCCAACGTCCTGACTTTC
.	TRBV4-1	TRBJ1-1	.	CASSHQGWGTEAFF	TGCGCCAGCAGCCACCAGGGTTGGGGCACTGAAGCTTTCTTT
.	TRBV14	TRBJ1-1	.	CASSRGRVEAFF	TGTGCCAGCAGCCGCGGGAGAGTTGAAGCTTTCTTT
.	TRBV25-1	TRBJ1-1	TRBD1	CASRSPFYRGSTEAFF	TGTGCCAGCAGATCCCCATTTTACAGGGGGAGCACTGAAGCTTTCTTT
.	TRBV28	TRBJ2-2	.	CASSLAGSPNTGELFF	TGTGCCAGCAGTTTAGCGGGGAGTCCGAACACCGGGGAGCTGTTTTTT
.	TRBV6-1	TRBJ2-7	.	CASSETADYEQYF	TGTGCCAGCAGTGAAACGGCGGACTACGAGCAGTACTTC
.	TRBV14	TRBJ2-2	.	CASSLSSGHGRWLDGTGELFF	TGTGCCAGCAGCCTATCCTCGGGACACGGCCGTTGGCTAGACGGCACCGGGGAGCTGTTTTTT
.	TRBV27	TRBJ2-3	TRBD2	CASTPTSGREDTQYF	TGTGCCAGCACCCCGACTAGCGGGAGGGAAGATACGCAGTATTTT
.	TRBV27	TRBJ2-1	TRBD1	CASSVTGAANEQFF	TGTGCCAGCAGTGTGACAGGGGCGGCCAATGAGCAGTTCTTC
.	TRBV7-6	TRBJ2-2	.	CASRQTWGELFF	TGTGCCAGCAGGCAAACTTGGGGGGAGCTGTTTTTT
.	TRBV4-1	TRBJ1-1	.	CASSQDRGGETTSEAFF	TGCGCCAGCAGCCAAGATAGGGGGGGCGAAACCACCAGTGAAGCTTTCTTT
.	TRBV28	TRBJ2-5	.	CATTRETRETQYF	TGTGCCACTACACGGGAGACGCGTGAGACCCAGTACTTC
.	TRBV30	TRBJ2-3	TRBD1	CAWSTGTGGPDTQYF	TGTGCCTGGAGCACCGGGACAGGGGGCCCAGATACGCAGTATTTT
.	TRBV4-3	TRBJ2-7	.	CASSQVSYRDTYEQYF	TGCGCCAGCAGCCAAGTTTCCTACAGGGATACCTACGAGCAGTACTTC
.	TRBV5-1	TRBJ2-5	.	CASSFGQLQETQYF	TGCGCCAGCAGCTTCGGACAGCTACAAGAGACCCAGTACTTC
.	TRBV9	TRBJ2-3	.	CASTHYIGTESTDTQYF	TGTGCCAGCACTCACTACATCGGGACTGAAAGCACAGATACGCAGTATTTT
.	TRBV30	TRBJ1-4	TRBD1	CALGTGNEKLFF	TGTGCCCTCGGGACAGGGAATGAAAAACTGTTTTTT
.	TRBV12-5	TRBJ2-7	TRBD2	CASGLGRPAGSYEQYF	TGTGCTAGTGGTTTGGGGAGACCAGCGGGGTCCTACGAGCAGTACTTC
.	TRBV2	TRBJ1-1	.	CASSGTVMNTEAFF	TGTGCCAGCAGTGGGACAGTTATGAACACTGAAGCTTTCTTT
.	TRBV7-2	TRBJ2-6	.	CASSPGSSANVLTF	TGTGCCAGCAGCCCAGGGTCCTCGGCCAACGTCCTGACTTTC
.	TRBV2	TRBJ1-2	.	CASSAAGDYGYTF	TGTGCCAGCAGTGCGGCAGGGGACTATGGCTACACCTTC
.	TRBV10-2	TRBJ1-1	.	CASSQVQEDTEAFF	TGCGCCAGCAGTCAGGTCCAGGAAGACACTGAAGCTTTCTTT